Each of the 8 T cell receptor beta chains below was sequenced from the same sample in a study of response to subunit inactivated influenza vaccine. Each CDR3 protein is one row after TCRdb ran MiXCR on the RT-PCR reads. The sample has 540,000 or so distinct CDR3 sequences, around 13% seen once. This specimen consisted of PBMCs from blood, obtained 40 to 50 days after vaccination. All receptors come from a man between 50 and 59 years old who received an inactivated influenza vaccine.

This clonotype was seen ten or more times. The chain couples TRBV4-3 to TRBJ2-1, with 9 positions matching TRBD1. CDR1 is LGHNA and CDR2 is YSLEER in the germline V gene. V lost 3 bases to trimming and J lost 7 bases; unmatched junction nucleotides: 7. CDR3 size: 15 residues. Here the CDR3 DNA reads TGCGCCAGCAGCCAGGACAGGGGCGTTTGGAATGAGCAGTTCTTC. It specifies CASSQDRGVWNEQFF.

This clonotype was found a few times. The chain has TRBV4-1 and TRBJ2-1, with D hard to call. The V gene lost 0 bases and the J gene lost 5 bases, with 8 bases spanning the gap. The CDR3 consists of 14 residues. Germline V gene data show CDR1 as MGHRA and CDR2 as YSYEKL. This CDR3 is CASSQDSFNNEQFF. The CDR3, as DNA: TGCGCCAGCAGCCAAGACAGTTTTAACAATGAGCAGTTCTTC.

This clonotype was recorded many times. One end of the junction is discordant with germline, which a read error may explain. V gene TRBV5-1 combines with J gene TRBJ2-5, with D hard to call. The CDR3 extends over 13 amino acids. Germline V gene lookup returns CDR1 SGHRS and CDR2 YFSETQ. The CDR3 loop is CASSLALQETQYF. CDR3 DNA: TGTGCCAGCAGCCTCGCCCTCCAAGAGACCCAGTACTTC.

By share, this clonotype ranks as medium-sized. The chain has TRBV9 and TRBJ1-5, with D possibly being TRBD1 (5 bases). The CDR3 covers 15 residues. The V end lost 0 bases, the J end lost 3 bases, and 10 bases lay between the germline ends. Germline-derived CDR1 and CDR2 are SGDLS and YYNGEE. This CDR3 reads CASSVGQGFNQPQHF. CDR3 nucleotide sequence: TGTGCCAGCAGCGTAGGTCAGGGTTTCAATCAGCCCCAGCATTTT.

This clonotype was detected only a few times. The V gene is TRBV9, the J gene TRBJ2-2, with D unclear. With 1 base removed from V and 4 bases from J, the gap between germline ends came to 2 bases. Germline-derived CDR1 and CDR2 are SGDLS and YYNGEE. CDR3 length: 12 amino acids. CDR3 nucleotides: TGTGCCAGCAGCGTAAGCACCGGGGAGCTGTTTTTT. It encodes CASSVSTGELFF.

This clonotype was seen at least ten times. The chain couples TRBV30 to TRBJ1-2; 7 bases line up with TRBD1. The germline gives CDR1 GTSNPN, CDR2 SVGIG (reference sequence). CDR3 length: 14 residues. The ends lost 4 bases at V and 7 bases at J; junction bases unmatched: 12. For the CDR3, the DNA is TGTGCCTGGATCCCGCAGGGGGGGCGATCTGGCTACACCTTC. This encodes CAWIPQGGRSGYTF.

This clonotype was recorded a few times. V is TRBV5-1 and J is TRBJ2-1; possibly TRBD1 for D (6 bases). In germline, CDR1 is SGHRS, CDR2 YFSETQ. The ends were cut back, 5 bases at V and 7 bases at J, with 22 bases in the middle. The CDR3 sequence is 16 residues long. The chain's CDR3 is CASSFRPPGHGNEQFF. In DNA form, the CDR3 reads TGCGCCAGCAGTTTCAGACCACCGGGACATGGTAATGAGCAGTTCTTC.

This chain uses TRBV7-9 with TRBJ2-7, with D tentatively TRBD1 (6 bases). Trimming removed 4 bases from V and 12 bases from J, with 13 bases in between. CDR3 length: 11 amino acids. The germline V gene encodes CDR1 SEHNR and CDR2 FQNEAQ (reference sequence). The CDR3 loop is CASSSGTQLYF. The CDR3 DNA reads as TGTGCCAGCAGCTCTGGGACACAGCTGTACTTC.